Listed below are T cell receptor beta chains from one sample, sequenced in a study of cytomegalovirus exposure and HLA in healthy donors. Using immunoSEQ multiplex PCR, the repertoire was profiled, and TCRdb retains in-frame clones only, with some absent. Here the sample spans about 52,000 clones, roughly 73% being singletons. The source material was PBMCs. The origin of the receptors is a man between 18 and 29 years old in good health and CMV-seronegative. The conserved cysteine and the conserved F or W are not part of the CDR3 here.

V gene	J gene	CDR3 protein
TRBV28	TRBJ1-4	ASLPPGQGIVNEKLF
TRBV19	TRBJ1-5	ASTSYSDSNQPQH
TRBV5-1	TRBJ2-7	ASKTRSSSYEQY
TRBV27	TRBJ2-7	ASRGRGRISYEQY
TRBV5-4	TRBJ1-1	ASSLQGSLHEAF
TRBV9	TRBJ2-7	ASSVADSSYEQY
TRBV30	TRBJ2-1	AWGGWNEQF
TRBV7-7	TRBJ1-1	ASSFSQDSGTEAF
TRBV6-1	TRBJ1-1	ASSEFRGITEAF
TRBV29-1	TRBJ2-2	SAKGTGTGELF
TRBV10-3	TRBJ1-5	AISDTLPGENGNQPQH
TRBV19	TRBJ2-5	ASRGQETQY
TRBV29-1	TRBJ2-7	SVEGLAGVSYEQY
TRBV28	TRBJ2-3	ASSLQGRTALTDTQY
TRBV5-6	TRBJ2-1	ASSLQGRNEQF
TRBV6-5	TRBJ2-1	ASSYSGRAGNEQF
TRBV28	TRBJ2-1	ASRLNNEQF
TRBV30	TRBJ1-6	AWNRRGSPLH
TRBV10-3	TRBJ1-1	AISDGGIGTGKGGTEAF
TRBV13	TRBJ2-7	ASAQGLQSYEQY
TRBV30	TRBJ2-2	AWSVYAGVGTGELF
TRBV18	TRBJ2-1	ASSPPGQYNEQF
TRBV9	TRBJ2-3	ASSGGGGGTTDTQY
TRBV15	TRBJ1-1	ATSTRDTSSTEAF
TRBV14	TRBJ1-3	ASSPYRSGNTIY
TRBV6-5	TRBJ1-5	ASSIQGGPNQPQH
TRBV6-5	TRBJ2-5	ASSYVTGAETQY
TRBV21-1	TRBJ2-1	ASRVDPSDNEQF
TRBV29-1	TRBJ2-5	SVLPLWTQY
TRBV7-9	TRBJ1-1	ASSLQENTEAF
TRBV21-1	TRBJ2-2	ASSEMGQGDGELF
TRBV30	TRBJ1-1	AWTGQPNTEAF
TRBV4-2	TRBJ2-7	ASSLGLRLSTYEQY
TRBV10-1	TRBJ1-3	ASSPTFGGNTIY
TRBV6-1	TRBJ2-1	ASSERTRLGQF
TRBV29-1	TRBJ2-1	SAGDNYNEQF
TRBV28	TRBJ2-5	ASSILAGGQETQY
TRBV7-2	TRBJ2-7	ASSSYYEQY
TRBV30	TRBJ2-1	AQGLSYNEQF
TRBV13	TRBJ2-1	ASSLAAKTSNEQF
TRBV30	TRBJ2-2	ACRSEGSSVHTGELF
TRBV18	TRBJ1-2	ASTTGIDYGYT
TRBV9	TRBJ2-7	ASSPGTSGPGPSYEQY
TRBV29-1	TRBJ2-2	SVEAGTPGTGELF
TRBV11-2	TRBJ1-5	ASSPGTGEQPQH
TRBV7-2	TRBJ2-1	ASSRQAFYNEQF
TRBV30	TRBJ1-2	AWSATGGTGYT
TRBV4-3	TRBJ1-6	ASSQEGADRIDSPLH
TRBV15	TRBJ1-1	ATSRDRVGGKAF
TRBV9	TRBJ1-4	ASSVEGTGGEKLF
TRBV4-2	TRBJ1-1	ASSLSGGKNTEAF
TRBV25-1	TRBJ2-2	ASSGDRVAPNTGELF
TRBV2	TRBJ1-1	ASSVWTGNTEAF